The 8 T cell receptor beta chains given below trace back to one sample, sequenced in a study of T cells after yellow fever vaccination. MiXCR was run by TCRdb on the 5' RACE reads, yielding one entry per CDR3 protein. The table lists about 500,000 distinct CDR3 sequences, about a sixth of them singletons. The source material was PBMCs, sampled 5 days after the first yellow fever vaccination. The receptors were gathered from a man aged 18 to 35 who received the YFV17D yellow fever vaccine.

This clonotype was picked up one time. This chain connects TRBV18 to TRBJ1-6, with a tentative D call TRBD1 (5 bases). V gave up 5 bases and J gave up 10 bases, with 18 bases separating them. Germline CDR1 KGHSH, CDR2 LQKENI. This CDR3 spans 15 amino acids. The CDR3 sequence is CASSAGLTDGSPLHF. The CDR3 DNA sequence: TGTGCCAGCTCAGCGGGACTTACGGATGGCTCACCCCTCCACTTT.

This clonotype was picked up a small number of times. The chain uses TRBV15 and TRBJ2-1, with D unclear. Trimming took off 0 bases at V and 10 bases at J, with 10 bases between the two ends. Per the germline V gene, CDR1 is LNHNV and CDR2 is YYDKDF (reference sequence). The CDR3 covers 13 residues. The CDR3 spells CATSRDLVTEQFF. For the CDR3, the DNA is TGTGCCACCAGCAGAGATCTGGTCACGGAGCAGTTCTTC.

This CDR3 reads CASSFGTGAANTGELFF. CDR3 bases: TGTGCCAGCAGCTTTGGGACAGGGGCGGCGAACACCGGGGAGCTGTTTTTT. The chain links TRBV7-9 to TRBJ2-2, with 10 nucleotides matching TRBD1. The CDR3 covers 17 residues. The germline gives CDR1 SEHNR, CDR2 FQNEAQ (reference sequence). V lost 3 bases to trimming and J lost 0 bases; unmatched junction nucleotides: 4.

The chain recombines TRBV21-1 with TRBJ1-2; the table gives TRBD1 as D, unverified against the DNA. TRBV21-1 is flagged as a pseudogene. The CDR3 totals 18 residues. The CDR3: CASSKSPTRRTDNYGYTF. Here the CDR3 DNA reads TGTGCCAGCAGCAAATCCCCCACAAGGCGGACCGATAACTATGGCTACACCTTC.

This clonotype has just a few counts. The V gene is TRBV7-9, the J gene TRBJ2-3; D gene unclear. V was trimmed by 4 bases and J by 0 bases, leaving 14 bases between them. The CDR3 is 16 amino acids. CDR1 and CDR2 (germline): SEHNR, FQNEAQ (reference sequence). The CDR3 here is CASSSPEILSTDTQYF. CDR3 nucleotides: TGTGCCAGCAGCTCCCCCGAAATATTGAGCACAGATACGCAGTATTTT.

J is TRBJ1-2 and V is TRBV3-1; D might be TRBD1 (5 bases). The V gene lost 7 bases and the J gene lost 8 bases, with 14 bases spanning the gap. CDR3 length equals 12 residues. CDR1 is LGHDT and CDR2 is YNNKEL in the germline V gene (reference sequence). As DNA, the CDR3 is TGTGCCAGCAACGAAGCGGGGCAGGGCTACACCTTC. Protein: CASNEAGQGYTF.

The chain joins TRBV20-1 to TRBJ1-1, with TRBD1 as a possible D gene (5 bases). The V gene's germline CDR1 is DFQATT and CDR2 SNEGSKA (reference sequence). The CDR3 sequence is 12 residues long. The ends were cut back, 3 bases at V and 3 bases at J, with 8 bases in the middle. CDR3 in DNA: TGCAGTGCTAGTCGCAGGGACACTGAAGCTTTCTTT. It encodes CSASRRDTEAFF.

The rearrangement links TRBV27 to TRBJ2-6, with D unclear. Germline CDR1 reads MNHEY; CDR2 reads SMNVEV (reference sequence). This CDR3 region has 17 residues. V was pared by 5 bases and J by 4 bases, with 18 bases between. This chain's CDR3 is CASSRWAALSGANVLTF. The CDR3, as DNA: TGTGCCAGCAGTCGATGGGCCGCCCTCTCCGGGGCCAACGTCCTGACTTTC.